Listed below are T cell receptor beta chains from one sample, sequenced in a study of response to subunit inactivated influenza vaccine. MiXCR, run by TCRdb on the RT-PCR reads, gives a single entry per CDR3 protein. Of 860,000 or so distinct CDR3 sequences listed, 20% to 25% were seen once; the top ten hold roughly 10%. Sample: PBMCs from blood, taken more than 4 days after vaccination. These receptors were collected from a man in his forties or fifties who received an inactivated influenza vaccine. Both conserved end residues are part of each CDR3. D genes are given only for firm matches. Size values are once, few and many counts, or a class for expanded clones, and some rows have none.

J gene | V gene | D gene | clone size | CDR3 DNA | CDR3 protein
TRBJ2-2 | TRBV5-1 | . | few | TGCGCCAGCAGGGGACTTCCTACCGGGGAGCTGTTTTTT | CASRGLPTGELFF
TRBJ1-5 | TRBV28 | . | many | TGTGCCAGCACAGGGCCGGTCGGCAATCAGCCCCAGCATTTT | CASTGPVGNQPQHF
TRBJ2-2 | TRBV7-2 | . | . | TGTGCCAGCAGCTTAGCTCCAGGGGTCTTCAACACCGGGGAGCTGTTTTTT | CASSLAPGVFNTGELFF
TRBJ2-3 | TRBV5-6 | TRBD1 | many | TGTGCCAGCAGCGAGACCGGGACAGGGGGTGCAGATACGCAGTATTTT | CASSETGTGGADTQYF
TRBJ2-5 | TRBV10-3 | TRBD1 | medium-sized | TGTGCCATCAGTGAGTCGGGACAGGGTGAAGGGACCCAGTACTTC | CAISESGQGEGTQYF
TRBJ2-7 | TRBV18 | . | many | TGTGCCAGCTCACCAGAGGGTTTTGACCGCGAGCAGTACTTC | CASSPEGFDREQYF
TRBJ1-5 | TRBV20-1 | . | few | TGCAGTGCTAGCCAGGGATATAGCAATCAGCCCCAGCATTTT | CSASQGYSNQPQHF
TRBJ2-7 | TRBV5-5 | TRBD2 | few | TGTGCCAGCAGCTTGGCCGTGGGACTAGCGGTCTACGAGCAGTACTTC | CASSLAVGLAVYEQYF
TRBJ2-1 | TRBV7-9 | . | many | TGTGCCAGCAGCTTAGTAGGCGATGAGCAGTTCTTC | CASSLVGDEQFF
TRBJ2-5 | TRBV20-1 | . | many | TGCAGTGCCCGTCCAGGAGGGACCCAGTACTTC | CSARPGGTQYF
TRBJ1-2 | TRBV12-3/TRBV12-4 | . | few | TGTGCCAGCAGCACCTCGTCCTATGGCTACACCTTC | CASSTSSYGYTF
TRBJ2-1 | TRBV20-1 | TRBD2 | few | TGCAGTGCTAGCGAACCGCAAGCGGGGGGTCGAGAGCAGTTCTTC | CSASEPQAGGREQFF
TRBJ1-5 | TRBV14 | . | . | TGTGCCCGGCATCAGCCCCAGCATTTT | CARHQPQHF
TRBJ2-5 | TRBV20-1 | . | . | TGCAGTGCTAGAGGACAGGACCAAGAGACCCAGTACTTC | CSARGQDQETQYF
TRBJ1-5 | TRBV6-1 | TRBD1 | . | TGTGCCAGCAGGAGGGGGCCGTTTAGCAATCAGCCCCAGCATTTT | CASRRGPFSNQPQHF
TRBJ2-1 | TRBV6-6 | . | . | TGTGCCAGCAGTTGGTCAGGGAATGAGCAGTTCTTC | CASSWSGNEQFF
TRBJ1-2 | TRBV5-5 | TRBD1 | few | TGTGCCAGCAGCCACCGGGACAGGGACGCAATTCCTGCCTTC | CASSHRDRDAIPAF
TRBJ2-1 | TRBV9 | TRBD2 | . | TGTGCCAGCAGCGTAGTCCTAGCGGGAGGTAGTGAGCAGTTCTTC | CASSVVLAGGSEQFF
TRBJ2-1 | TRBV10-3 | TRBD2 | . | TGTGCCATCAGTAACCTGGGGGGGGGAGCATACAATGAGCAGTTCTTC | CAISNLGGGAYNEQFF
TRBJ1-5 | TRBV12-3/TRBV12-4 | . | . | TGTGCCAGCAGTTTCATGAATCTGGCCCAGCATTTT | CASSFMNLAQHF
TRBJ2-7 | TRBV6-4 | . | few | TGTGCCAGTCTACGACGAGCTCCCTACGAGCAGTACTTC | CASLRRAPYEQYF
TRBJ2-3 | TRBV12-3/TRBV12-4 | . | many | TGTGCCAGCAGTTTGTCCAGGGATACGCAGTATTTT | CASSLSRDTQYF